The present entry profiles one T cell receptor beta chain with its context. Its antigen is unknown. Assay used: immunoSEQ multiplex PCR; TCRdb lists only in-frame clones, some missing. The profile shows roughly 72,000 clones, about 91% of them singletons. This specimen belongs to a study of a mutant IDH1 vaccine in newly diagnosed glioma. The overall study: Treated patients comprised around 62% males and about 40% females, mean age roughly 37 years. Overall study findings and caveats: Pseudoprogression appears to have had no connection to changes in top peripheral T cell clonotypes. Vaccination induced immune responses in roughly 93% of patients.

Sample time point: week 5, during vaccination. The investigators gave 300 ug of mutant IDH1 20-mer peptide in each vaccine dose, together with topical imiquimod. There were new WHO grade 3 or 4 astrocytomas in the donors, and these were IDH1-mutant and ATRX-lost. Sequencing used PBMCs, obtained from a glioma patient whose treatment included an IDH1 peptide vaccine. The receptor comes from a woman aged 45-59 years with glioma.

The DNA of the CDR3 is TGTGCCAGTAGTCCCCGACAGGGATGGATGCCTGAAGCTTTCTTT. Translating it yields CASSPRQGWMPEAFF. This rearrangement joins TRBV19 to TRBJ1-1, with 7 bases aligning to TRBD1. CDR1 and CDR2 (germline): LNHDA, SQIVND (reference sequence). This CDR3 is built from 15 residues. V lost 5 bases and J lost 6; bases outside the gene matches: 12.